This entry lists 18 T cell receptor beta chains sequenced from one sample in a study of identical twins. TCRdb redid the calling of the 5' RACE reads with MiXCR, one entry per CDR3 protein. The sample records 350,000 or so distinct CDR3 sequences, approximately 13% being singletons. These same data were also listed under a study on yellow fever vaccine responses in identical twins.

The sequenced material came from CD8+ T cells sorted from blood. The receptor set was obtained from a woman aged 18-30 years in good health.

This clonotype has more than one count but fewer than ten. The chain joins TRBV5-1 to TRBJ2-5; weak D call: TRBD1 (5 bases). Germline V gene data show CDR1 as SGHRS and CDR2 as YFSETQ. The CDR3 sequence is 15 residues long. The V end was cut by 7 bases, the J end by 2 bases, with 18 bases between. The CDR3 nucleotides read TGCGCCAGCTGCCTTCGACAGCGAACTCAAGAGACCCAGTACTTC. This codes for CASCLRQRTQETQYF.

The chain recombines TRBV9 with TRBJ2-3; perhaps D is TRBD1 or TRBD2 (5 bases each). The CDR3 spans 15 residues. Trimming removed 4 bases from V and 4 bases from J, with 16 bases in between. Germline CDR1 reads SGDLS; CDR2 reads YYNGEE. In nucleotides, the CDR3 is TGTGCCAGCAGCCCCGGGGCAGGGAGCCCAGATACGCAGTATTTT. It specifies CASSPGAGSPDTQYF.

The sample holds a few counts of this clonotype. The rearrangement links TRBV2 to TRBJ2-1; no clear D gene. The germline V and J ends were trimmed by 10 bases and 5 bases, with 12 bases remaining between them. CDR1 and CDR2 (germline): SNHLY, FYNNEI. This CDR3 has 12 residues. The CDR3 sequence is CANRGVHNEQFF. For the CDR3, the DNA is TGTGCCAACCGTGGGGTCCACAATGAGCAGTTCTTC.

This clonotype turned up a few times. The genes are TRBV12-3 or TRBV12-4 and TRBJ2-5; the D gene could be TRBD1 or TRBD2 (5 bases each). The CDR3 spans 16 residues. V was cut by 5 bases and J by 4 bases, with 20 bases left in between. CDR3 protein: CASSQTTDTGGETQYF. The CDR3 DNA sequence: TGTGCCAGCAGTCAGACAACCGATACAGGAGGAGAGACCCAGTACTTC.

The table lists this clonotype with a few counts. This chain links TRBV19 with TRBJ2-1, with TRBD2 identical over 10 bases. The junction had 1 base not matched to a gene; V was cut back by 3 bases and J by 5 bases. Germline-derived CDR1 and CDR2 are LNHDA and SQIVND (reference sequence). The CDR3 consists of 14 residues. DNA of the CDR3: TGTGCCAGTAGTATGCTAGCGGGGGACAATGAGCAGTTCTTC. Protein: CASSMLAGDNEQFF.

The CDR3 loop reads CASSLTGEANVLTF. The CDR3 bases are TGTGCCAGCAGCCTTACAGGGGAGGCCAACGTCCTGACTTTC. The chain has TRBV7-3 and TRBJ2-6; 7 bases are a match to TRBD1. V was clipped by 5 bases and J by 6 bases; unmatched bases: 4. This CDR3 spans 14 amino acids. Germline assignment: CDR1 SGHTA and CDR2 FQGTGA.

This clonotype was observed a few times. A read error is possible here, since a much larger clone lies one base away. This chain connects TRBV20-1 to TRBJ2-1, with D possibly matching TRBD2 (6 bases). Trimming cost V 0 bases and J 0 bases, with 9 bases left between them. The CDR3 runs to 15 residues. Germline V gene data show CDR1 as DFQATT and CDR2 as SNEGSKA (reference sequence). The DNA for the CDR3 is TGCAGTGCTAGAGATCTAGCGCGCTCCTACAATGAGCAGTTCTTC. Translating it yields CSARDLARSYNEQFF.

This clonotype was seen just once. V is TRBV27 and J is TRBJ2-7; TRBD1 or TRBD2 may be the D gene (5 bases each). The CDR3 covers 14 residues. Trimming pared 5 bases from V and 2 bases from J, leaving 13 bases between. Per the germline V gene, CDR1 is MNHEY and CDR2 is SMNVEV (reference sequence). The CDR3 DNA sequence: TGTGCCAGCAGTATTGGGGGAAGGACCTACGAGCAGTACTTC. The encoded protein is CASSIGGRTYEQYF.

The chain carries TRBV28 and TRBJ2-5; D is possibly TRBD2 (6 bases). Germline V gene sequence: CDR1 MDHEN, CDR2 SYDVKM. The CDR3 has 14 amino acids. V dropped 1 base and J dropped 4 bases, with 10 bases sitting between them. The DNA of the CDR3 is TGTGCCAGCAGTTTATTGGGTAGCGGAGAGACCCAGTACTTC. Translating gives CASSLLGSGETQYF.

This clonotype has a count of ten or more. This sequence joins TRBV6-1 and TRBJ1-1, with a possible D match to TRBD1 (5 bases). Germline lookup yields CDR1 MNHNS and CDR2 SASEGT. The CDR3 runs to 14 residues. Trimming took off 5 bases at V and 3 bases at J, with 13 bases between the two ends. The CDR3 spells CASSQTDRYTEAFF. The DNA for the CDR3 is TGTGCCAGCAGTCAAACCGACAGATACACTGAAGCTTTCTTT.

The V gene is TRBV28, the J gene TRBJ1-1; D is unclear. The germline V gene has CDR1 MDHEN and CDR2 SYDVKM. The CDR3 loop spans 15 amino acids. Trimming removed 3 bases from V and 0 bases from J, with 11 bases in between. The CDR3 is CASSFTGRLNTEAFF. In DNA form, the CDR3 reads TGTGCCAGCAGTTTCACCGGCAGGTTGAACACTGAAGCTTTCTTT. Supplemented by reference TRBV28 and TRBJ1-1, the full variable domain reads DVKVTQSSRYLVKRTGEKVFLECVQDMDHENMFWYRQDPGLGLRLIYFSYDVKMKEKGDIPEGYSVSREKKERFSLILESASTNQTSMYLCASSFTGRLNTEAFFGQGTRLTVV.

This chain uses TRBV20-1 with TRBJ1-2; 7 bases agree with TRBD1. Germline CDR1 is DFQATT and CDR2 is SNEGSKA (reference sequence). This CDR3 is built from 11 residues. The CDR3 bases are TGCAAAGTAGACAGGGACTATGGCTACACCTTC. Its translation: CKVDRDYGYTF.

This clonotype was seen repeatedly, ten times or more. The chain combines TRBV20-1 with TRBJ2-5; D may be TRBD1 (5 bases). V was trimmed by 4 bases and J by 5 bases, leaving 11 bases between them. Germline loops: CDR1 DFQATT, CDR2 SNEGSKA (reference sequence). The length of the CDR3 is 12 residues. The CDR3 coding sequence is TGCAGTGCTAAGGGGATGTTGGAGACCCAGTACTTC. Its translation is CSAKGMLETQYF.

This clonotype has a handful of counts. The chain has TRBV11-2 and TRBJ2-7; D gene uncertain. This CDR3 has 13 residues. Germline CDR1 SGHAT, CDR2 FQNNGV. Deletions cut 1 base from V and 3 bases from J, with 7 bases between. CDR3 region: CASSLAAVYEQYV. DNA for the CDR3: TGTGCCAGCAGCTTAGCGGCGGTCTACGAGCAGTACGTC.

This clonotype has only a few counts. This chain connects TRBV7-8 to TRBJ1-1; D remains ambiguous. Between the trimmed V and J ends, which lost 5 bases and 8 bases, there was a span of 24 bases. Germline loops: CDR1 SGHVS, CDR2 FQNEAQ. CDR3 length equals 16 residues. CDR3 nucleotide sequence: TGTGCCAGCAGCCCCGATGGGATCCTCCACCCGGGGGAAGCTTTCTTT. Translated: CASSPDGILHPGEAFF.

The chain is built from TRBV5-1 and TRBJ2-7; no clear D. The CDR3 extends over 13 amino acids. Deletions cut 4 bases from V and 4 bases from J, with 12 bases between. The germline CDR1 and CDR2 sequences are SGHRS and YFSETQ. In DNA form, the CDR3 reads TGCGCCAGCAGCCTTGCCCCAGATTACGAGCAGTACGTC. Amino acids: CASSLAPDYEQYV.

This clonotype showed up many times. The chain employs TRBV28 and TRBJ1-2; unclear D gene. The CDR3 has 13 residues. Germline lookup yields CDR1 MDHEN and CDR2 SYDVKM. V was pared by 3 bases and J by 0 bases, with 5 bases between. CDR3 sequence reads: CASSFLANYGYTF. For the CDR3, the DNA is TGTGCCAGCAGTTTTTTAGCTAACTATGGCTACACCTTC.

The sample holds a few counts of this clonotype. The CDR3 reads CASSLAWIWGETQYF. The CDR3 DNA is TGTGCCAGCAGTTTAGCGTGGATCTGGGGGGAGACCCAGTACTTC. The rearrangement joins TRBV12-3 or TRBV12-4 to TRBJ2-5; D is possibly TRBD1 or TRBD2 (5 bases each). The CDR3 runs 15 residues. Trimming removed 0 bases from V and 5 bases from J, with 13 bases in between.